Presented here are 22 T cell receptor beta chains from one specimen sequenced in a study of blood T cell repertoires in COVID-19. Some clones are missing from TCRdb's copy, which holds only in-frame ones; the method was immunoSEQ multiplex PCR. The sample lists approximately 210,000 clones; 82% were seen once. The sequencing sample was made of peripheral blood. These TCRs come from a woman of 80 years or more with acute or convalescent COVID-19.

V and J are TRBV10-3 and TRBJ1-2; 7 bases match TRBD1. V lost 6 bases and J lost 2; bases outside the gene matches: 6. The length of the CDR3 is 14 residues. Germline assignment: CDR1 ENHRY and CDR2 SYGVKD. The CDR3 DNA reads TGTGCCATCAGCGGTATGACAGGGAACTATGGCTACACCTTC. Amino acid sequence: CAISGMTGNYGYTF.

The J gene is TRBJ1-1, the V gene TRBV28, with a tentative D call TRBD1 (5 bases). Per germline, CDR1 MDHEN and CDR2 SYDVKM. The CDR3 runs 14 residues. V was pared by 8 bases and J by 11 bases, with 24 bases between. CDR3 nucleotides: TGTGCCAGCGGTGGCAGGGCGACCCCGCACTTGGCTTTCTTT. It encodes CASGGRATPHLAFF.

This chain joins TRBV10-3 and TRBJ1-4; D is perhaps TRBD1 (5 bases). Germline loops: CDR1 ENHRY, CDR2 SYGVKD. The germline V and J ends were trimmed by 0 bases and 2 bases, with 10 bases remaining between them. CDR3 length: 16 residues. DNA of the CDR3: TGTGCCATCAGTGAGTCGTCAGGGTTCACTAATGAAAAACTGTTTTTT. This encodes CAISESSGFTNEKLFF.

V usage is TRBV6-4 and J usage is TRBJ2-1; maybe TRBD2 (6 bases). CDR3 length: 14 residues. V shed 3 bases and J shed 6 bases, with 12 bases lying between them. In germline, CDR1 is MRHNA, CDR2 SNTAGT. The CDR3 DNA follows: TGTGCCAGCAGTGAGTCCGGGACTTCCAATGAGCAGTTCTTC. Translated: CASSESGTSNEQFF.

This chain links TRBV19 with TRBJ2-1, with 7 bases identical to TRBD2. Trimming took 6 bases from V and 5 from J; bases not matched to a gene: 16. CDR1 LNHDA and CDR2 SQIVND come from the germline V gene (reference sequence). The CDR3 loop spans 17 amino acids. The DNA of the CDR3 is TGTGCCAGTAGCGAGAGGGAGCGGGGTCCTGGGAACAATGAGCAGTTCTTC. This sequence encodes CASSERERGPGNNEQFF.

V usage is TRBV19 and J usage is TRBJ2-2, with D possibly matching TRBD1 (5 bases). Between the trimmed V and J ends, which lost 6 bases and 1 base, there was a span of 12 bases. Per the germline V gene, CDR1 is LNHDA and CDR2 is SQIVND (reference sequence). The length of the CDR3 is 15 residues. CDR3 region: CASSSKQVNTGELFF. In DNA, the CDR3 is TGTGCCAGTAGCTCGAAACAGGTGAACACCGGGGAGCTGTTTTTT.

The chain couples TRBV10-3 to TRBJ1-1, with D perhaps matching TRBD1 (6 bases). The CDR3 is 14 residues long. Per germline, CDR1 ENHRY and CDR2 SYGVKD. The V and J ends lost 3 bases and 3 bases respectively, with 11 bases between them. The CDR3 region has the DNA TGTGCCATCAGTGAAAGGGGGAAGGACACTGAAGCTTTCTTT. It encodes CAISERGKDTEAFF.

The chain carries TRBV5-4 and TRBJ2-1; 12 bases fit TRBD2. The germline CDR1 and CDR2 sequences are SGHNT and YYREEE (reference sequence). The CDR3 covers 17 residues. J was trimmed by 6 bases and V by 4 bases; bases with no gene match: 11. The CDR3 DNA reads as TGTGCCAGCAGCCGTGACTCACTAGCGGGGGGTGGCAATGAGCAGTTCTTC. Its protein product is CASSRDSLAGGGNEQFF.

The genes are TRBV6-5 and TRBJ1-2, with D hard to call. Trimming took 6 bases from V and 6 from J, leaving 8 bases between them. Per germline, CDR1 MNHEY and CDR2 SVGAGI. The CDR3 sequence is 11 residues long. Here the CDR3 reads CASSRTDGYTF. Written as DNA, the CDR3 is TGTGCCAGCAGCCGTACAGATGGCTACACCTTC.

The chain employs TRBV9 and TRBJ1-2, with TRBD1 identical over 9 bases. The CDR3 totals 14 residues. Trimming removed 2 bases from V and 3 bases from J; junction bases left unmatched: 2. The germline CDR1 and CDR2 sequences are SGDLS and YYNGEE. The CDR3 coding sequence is TGTGCCAGCAGCGTCGACAGGGGGGACTATGGCTACACCTTC. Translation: CASSVDRGDYGYTF.

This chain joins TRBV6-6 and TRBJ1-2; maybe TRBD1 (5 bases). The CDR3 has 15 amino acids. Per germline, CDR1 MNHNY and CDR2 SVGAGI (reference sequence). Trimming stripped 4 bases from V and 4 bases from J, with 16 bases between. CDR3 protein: CASSSPSGRVYGYTF. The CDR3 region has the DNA TGTGCCAGCAGTTCCCCCTCGGGCAGGGTCTATGGCTACACCTTC.

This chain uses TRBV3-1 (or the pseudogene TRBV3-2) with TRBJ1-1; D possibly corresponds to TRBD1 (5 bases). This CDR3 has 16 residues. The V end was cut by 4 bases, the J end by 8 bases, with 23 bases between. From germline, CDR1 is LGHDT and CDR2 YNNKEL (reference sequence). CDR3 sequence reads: CASSRNRPPGGNEAFF. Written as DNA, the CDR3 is TGTGCCAGCAGCCGGAACAGGCCCCCGGGGGGAAACGAAGCTTTCTTT.

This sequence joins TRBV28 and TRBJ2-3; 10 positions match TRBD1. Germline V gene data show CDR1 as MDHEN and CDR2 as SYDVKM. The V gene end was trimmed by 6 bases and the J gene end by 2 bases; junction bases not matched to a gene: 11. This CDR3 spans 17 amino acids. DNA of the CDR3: TGTGCCAGCAGGGGCCTTGGGACAGGGGAAAACACAGATACGCAGTATTTT. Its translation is CASRGLGTGENTDTQYF.

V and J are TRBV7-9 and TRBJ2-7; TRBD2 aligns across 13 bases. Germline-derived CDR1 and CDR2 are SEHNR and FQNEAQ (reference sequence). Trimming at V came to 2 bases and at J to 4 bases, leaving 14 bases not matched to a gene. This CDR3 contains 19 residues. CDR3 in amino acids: CASSLRGGGTSGVPYEQYF. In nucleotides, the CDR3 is TGTGCCAGCAGCTTACGGGGCGGTGGGACTAGCGGGGTACCTTACGAGCAGTACTTC.

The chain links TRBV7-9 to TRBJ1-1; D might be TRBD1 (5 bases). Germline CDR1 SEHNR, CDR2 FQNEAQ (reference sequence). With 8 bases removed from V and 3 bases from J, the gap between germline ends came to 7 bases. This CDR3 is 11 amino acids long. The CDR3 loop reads CASVRDTEAFF. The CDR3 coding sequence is TGTGCCAGCGTCAGGGACACTGAAGCTTTCTTT.

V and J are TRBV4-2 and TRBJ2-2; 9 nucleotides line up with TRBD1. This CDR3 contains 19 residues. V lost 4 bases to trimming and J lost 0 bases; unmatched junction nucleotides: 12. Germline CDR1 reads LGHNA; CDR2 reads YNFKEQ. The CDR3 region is CASSRVLGQGNANTGELFF. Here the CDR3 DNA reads TGTGCCAGCAGCCGAGTACTCGGACAGGGGAACGCGAACACCGGGGAGCTGTTTTTT.

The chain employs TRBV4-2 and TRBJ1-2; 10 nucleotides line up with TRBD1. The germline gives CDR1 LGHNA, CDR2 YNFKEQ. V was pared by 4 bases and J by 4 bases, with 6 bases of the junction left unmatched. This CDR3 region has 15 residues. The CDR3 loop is CASSPPTGGSYGYTF. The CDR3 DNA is TGTGCCAGCAGCCCACCGACAGGGGGCAGCTATGGCTACACCTTC.

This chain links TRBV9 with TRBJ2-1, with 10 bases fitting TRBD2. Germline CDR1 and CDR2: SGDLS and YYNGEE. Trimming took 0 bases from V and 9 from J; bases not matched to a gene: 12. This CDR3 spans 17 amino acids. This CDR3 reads CASSVEPAGGPMTEQFF. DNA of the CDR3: TGTGCCAGCAGCGTAGAACCAGCGGGGGGGCCAATGACTGAGCAGTTCTTC.

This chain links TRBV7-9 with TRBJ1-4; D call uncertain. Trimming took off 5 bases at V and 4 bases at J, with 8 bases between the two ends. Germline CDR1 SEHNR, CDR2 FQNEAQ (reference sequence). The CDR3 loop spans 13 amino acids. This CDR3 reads CASSPLGNEKLFF. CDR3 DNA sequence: TGTGCCAGCAGCCCTCTCGGTAATGAAAAACTGTTTTTT.

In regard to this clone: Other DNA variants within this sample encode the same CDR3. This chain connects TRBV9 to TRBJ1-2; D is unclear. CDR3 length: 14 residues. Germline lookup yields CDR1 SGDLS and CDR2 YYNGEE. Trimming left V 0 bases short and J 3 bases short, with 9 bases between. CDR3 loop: CASSVGGRYYGYTF. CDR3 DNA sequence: TGTGCCAGCAGCGTAGGTGGCCGTTACTATGGCTACACCTTC.

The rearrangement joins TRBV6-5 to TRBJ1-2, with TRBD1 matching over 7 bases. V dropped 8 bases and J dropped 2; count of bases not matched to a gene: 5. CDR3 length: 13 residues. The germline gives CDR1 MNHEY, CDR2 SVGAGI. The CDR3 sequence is CASRTGLNYGYTF. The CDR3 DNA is TGTGCCAGCCGGACAGGACTAAACTATGGCTACACCTTC.

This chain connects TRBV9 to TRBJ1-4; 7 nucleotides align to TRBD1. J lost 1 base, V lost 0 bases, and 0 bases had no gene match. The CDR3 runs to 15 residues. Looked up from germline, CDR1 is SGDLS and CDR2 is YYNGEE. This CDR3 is CASSVGDRTNEKLFF. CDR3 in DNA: TGTGCCAGCAGCGTAGGGGACAGAACTAATGAAAAACTGTTTTTT.